The T cell receptor beta chain under discussion was sequenced for a study of Ad26.COV2.S vaccination and SARS-CoV-2 variants. Background on the study: Ad26.COV2.S arm of COV1001 included the donor. Participants got Ad26.COV2.S intramuscularly, once or twice 56 days apart.

The trim removed 0 bases at V and 6 bases at J, leaving 4 bases unmatched. The V gene's germline CDR1 is MNHEY and CDR2 SVGEGT. This CDR3 region has 15 residues. The treatment denotes: 15 to 20 received Ad26.COV2.S at low or high dose, single or two shots; roughly five received placebo; per-sample allocation not given. Sampling was performed 63 days after the first vaccine or placebo injection. At a Boston site, the person donating was an adult of 18-55 years. Using immunoSEQ multiplex PCR, the repertoire was profiled, and TCRdb retains in-frame clones only, with some absent. The sample includes 300,000 to 350,000 clones, around four fifths seen only once; the top ten take approximately 2.1%.

V is TRBV6-2 or TRBV6-3 and J is TRBJ2-2; 7 bases agree with TRBD2. The starting material was peripheral blood, obtained in a trial of Ad26.COV2.S vaccine versus placebo. This receptor was taken from a person aged 18-60 years who received the Ad26.COV2.S COVID-19 vaccine or a placebo. The chain's CDR3 is CASSYSLGGSGELFF. The CDR3 DNA is TGTGCCAGCAGTTACTCTCTGGGGGGGTCCGGGGAGCTGTTTTTT.